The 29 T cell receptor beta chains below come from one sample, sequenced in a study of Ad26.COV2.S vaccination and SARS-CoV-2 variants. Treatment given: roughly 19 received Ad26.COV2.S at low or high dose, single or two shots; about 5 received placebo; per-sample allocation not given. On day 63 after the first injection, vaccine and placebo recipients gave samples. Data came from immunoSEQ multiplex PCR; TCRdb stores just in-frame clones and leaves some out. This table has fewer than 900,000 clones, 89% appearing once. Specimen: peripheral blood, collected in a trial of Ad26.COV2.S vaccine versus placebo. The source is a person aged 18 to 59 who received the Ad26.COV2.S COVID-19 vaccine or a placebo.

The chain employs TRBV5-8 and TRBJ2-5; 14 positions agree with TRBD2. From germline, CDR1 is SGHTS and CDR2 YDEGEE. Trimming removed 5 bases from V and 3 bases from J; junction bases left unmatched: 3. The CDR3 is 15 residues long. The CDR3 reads CASSPGLAGEETQYF. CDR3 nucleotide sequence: TGTGCCAGCAGTCCGGGACTAGCGGGAGAAGAGACCCAGTACTTC.

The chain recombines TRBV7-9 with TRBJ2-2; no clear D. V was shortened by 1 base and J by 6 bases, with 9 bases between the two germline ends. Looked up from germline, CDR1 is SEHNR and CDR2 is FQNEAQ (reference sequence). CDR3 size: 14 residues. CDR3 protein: CASSLVMGPGELFF. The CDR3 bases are TGTGCCAGCAGCTTAGTTATGGGTCCCGGGGAGCTGTTTTTT.

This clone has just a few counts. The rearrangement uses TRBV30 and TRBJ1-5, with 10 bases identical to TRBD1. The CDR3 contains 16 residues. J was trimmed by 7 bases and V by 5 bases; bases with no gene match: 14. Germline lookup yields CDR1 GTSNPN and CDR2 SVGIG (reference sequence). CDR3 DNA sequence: TGTGCCTGGCCGCGGACAGGGGGAACGGTAAGGCAGCCCCAGCATTTT. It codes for CAWPRTGGTVRQPQHF.

The CDR3 protein is CASSPARLGSLASGNTIYF. Here the CDR3 DNA reads TGTGCCAGCTCACCAGCTAGGCTGGGCAGCCTGGCTTCTGGAAACACCATATATTTT. The genes are TRBV18 and TRBJ1-3; D gene uncertain. Trimming took 2 bases from V and 1 from J, leaving 21 bases between them. There are 19 residues in the CDR3. Germline V gene lookup returns CDR1 KGHSH and CDR2 LQKENI.

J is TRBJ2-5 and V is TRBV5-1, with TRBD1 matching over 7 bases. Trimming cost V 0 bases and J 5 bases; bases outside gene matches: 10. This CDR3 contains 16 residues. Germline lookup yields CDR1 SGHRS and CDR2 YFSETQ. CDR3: CASSLGQTGVGETQYF. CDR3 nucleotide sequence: TGCGCCAGCAGCTTGGGCCAAACAGGGGTCGGGGAGACCCAGTACTTC. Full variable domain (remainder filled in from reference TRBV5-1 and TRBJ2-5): KAGVTQTPRYLIKTRGQQVTLSCSPISGHRSVSWYQQTPGQGLQFLFEYFSETQRNKGNFPGRFSGRQFSNSRSEMNVSTLELGDSALYLCASSLGQTGVGETQYFGPGTRLLVL.

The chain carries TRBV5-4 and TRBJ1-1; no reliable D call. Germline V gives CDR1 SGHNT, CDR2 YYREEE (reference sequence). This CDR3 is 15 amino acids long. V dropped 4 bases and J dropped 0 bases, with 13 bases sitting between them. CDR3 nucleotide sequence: TGTGCCAGCAGCCGGGCCGGACTGATGAACACTGAAGCTTTCTTT. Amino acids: CASSRAGLMNTEAFF.

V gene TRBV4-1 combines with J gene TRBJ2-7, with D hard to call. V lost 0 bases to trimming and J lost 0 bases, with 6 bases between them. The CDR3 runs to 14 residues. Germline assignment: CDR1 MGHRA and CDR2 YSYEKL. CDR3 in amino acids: CASSQEWTSYEQYF. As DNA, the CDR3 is TGCGCCAGCAGCCAAGAGTGGACCTCCTACGAGCAGTACTTC.

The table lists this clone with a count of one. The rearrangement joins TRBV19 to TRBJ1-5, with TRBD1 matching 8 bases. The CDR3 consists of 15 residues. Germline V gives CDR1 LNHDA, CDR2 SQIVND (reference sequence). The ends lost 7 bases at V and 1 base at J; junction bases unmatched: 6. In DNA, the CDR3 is TGTGCCAGTACAGGACAGGGAGTCAGCAATCAGCCCCAGCATTTT. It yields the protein CASTGQGVSNQPQHF.

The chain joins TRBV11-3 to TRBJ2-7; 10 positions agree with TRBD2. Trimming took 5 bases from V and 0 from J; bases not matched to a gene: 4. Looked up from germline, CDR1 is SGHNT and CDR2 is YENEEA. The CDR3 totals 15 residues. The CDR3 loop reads CASSLAGESSYEQYF. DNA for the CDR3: TGTGCCAGCAGCCTAGCGGGGGAGAGCTCCTACGAGCAGTACTTC.

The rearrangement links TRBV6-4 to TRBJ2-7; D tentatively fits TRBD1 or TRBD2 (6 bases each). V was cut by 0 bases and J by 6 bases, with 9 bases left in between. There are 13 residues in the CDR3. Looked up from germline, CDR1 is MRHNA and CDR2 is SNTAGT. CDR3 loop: CASSDSEGGEQYF. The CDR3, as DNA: TGTGCCAGCAGTGACTCCGAGGGGGGCGAGCAGTACTTC.

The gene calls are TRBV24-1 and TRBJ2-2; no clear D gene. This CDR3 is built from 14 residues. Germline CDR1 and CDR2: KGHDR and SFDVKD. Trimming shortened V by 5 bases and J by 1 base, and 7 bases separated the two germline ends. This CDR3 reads CATSAPWNTGELFF. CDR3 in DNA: TGTGCCACCAGTGCCCCCTGGAACACCGGGGAGCTGTTTTTT.

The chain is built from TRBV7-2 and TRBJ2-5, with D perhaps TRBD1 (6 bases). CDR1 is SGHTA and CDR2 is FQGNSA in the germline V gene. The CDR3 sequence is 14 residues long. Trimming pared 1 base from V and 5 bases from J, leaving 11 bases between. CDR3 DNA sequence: TGTGCCAGCAGCTTAGGAGGGGGAACTGAGACCCAGTACTTC. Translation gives CASSLGGGTETQYF.

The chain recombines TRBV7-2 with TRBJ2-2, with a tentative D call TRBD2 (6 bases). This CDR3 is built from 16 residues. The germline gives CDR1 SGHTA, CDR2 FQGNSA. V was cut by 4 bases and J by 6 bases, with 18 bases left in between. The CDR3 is CASSSPRLVGAGELFF. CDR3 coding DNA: TGTGCCAGCAGCTCACCCCGACTAGTAGGGGCCGGGGAGCTGTTTTTT.

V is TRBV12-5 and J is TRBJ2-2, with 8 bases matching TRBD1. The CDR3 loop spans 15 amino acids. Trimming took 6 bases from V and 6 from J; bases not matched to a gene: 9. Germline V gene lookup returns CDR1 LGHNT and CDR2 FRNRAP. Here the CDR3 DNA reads TGTGCTAGTGGCTCCGGGACAGGTATAGCCGGGGAGCTGTTTTTT. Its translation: CASGSGTGIAGELFF.

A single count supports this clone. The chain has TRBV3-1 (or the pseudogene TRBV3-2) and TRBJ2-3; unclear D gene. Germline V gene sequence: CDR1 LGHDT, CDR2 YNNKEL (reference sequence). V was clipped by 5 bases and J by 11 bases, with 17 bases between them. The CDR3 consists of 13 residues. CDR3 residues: CASSNRPTGLQYF. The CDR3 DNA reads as TGTGCCAGCAGCAACCGACCGACCGGTCTGCAGTATTTT.

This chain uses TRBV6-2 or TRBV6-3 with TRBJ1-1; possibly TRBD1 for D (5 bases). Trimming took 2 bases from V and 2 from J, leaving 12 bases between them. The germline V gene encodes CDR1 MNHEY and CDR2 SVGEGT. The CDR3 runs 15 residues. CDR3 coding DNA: TGTGCCAGCAGTTACGATTTCGGGGCCAACACTGAAGCTTTCTTT. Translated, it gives CASSYDFGANTEAFF.

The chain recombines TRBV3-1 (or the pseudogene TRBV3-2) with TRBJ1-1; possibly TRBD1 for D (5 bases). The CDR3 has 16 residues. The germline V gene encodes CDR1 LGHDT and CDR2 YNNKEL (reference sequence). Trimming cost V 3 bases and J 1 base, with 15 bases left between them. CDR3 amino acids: CASSHRDPFWNTEAFF. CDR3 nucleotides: TGTGCCAGCAGCCACAGGGACCCGTTCTGGAACACTGAAGCTTTCTTT.

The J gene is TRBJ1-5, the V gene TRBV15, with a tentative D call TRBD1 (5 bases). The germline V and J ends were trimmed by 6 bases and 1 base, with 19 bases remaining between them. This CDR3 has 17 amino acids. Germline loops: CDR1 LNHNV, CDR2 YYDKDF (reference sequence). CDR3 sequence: CATSMERGKRSNQPQHF. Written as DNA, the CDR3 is TGTGCCACCAGTATGGAACGGGGCAAGAGGAGCAATCAGCCCCAGCATTTT.

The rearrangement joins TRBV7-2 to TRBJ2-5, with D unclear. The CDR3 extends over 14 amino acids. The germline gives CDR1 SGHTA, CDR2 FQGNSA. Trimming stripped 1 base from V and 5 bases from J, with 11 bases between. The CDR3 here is CASSLGVGRETQYF. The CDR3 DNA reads TGTGCCAGCAGCTTAGGGGTAGGGCGGGAGACCCAGTACTTC.

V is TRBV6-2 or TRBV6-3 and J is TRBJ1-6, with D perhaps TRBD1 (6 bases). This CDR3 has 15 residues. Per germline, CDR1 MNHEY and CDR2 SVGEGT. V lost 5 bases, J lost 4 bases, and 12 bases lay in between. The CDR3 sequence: CASSRGTSYNSPLHF. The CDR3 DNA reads TGTGCCAGCAGTCGCGGGACATCTTATAATTCACCCCTCCACTTT.

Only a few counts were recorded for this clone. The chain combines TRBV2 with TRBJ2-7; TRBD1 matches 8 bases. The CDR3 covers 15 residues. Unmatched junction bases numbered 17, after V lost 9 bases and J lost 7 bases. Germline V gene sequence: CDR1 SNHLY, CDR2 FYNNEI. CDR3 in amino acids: CASSTRDRPLVEQYF. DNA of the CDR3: TGTGCCAGTTCCACCCGGGACAGGCCCTTAGTAGAGCAGTACTTC.

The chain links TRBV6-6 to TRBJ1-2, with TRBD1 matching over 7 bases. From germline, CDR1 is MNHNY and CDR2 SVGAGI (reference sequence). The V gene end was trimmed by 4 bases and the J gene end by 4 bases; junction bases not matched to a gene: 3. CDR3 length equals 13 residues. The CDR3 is CASSSTGTYGYTF. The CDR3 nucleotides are TGTGCCAGCAGTTCGACAGGGACCTATGGCTACACCTTC.

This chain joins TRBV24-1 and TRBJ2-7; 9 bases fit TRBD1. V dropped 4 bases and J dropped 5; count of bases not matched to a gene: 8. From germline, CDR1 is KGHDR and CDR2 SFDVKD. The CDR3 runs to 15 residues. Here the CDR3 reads CATSEGTGPIDEQYF. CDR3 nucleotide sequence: TGTGCCACCAGTGAGGGGACAGGGCCTATCGACGAGCAGTACTTC.

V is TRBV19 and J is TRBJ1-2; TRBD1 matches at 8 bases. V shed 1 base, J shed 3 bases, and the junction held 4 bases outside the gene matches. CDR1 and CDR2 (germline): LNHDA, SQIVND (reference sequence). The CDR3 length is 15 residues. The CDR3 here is CASSIAPGGDYGYTF. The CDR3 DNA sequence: TGTGCCAGTAGTATAGCCCCAGGGGGCGACTATGGCTACACCTTC.

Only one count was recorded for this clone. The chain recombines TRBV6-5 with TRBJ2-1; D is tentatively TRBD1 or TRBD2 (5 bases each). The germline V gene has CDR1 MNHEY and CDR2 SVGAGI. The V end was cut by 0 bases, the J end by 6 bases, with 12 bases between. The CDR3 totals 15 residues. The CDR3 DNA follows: TGTGCCAGCAGTTACTCGATATATGGGGGCAATGAGCAGTTCTTC. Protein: CASSYSIYGGNEQFF.

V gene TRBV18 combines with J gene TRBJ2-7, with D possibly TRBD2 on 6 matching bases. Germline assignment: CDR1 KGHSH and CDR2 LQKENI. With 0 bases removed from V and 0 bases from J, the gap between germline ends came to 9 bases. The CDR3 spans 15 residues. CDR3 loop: CASSPPGLSSYEQYF. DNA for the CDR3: TGTGCCAGCTCACCACCGGGACTCTCCTCCTACGAGCAGTACTTC.

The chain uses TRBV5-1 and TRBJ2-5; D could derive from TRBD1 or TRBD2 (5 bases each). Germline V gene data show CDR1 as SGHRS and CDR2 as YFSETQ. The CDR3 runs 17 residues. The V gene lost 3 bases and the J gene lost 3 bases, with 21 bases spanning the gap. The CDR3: CASSSGGWGRREETQYF. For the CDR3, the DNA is TGCGCCAGCAGCTCCGGAGGCTGGGGCAGGCGCGAAGAGACCCAGTACTTC.

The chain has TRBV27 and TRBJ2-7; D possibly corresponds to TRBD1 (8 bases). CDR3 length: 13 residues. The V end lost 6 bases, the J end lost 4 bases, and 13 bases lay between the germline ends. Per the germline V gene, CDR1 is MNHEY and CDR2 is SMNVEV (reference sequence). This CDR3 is CASRQGEGYEQYF. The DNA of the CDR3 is TGTGCCAGCAGACAGGGGGAGGGTTACGAGCAGTACTTC.

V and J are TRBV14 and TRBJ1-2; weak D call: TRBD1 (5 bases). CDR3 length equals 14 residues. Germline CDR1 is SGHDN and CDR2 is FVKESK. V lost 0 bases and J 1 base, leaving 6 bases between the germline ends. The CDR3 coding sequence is TGTGCCAGCAGCCAAGACAGGGTTAACTATGGCTACACCTTC. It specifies CASSQDRVNYGYTF.